The T cell receptor (beta chain) under discussion was sequenced for a study of blood T cell repertoires in COVID-19. About the research overall: The analysed material was cDNA or gDNA that came from T cells, B-cell-depleted T cells, or PBMCs.

Profiling relied on immunoSEQ multiplex PCR, and the TCRdb table lists in-frame clones only, not all of them. The sample carries about 16,000 clones, 82% recorded once. This clone came up once. Germline-derived CDR1 and CDR2 are SNHLY and FYNNEI. V lost 6 bases and J lost 2; bases outside the gene matches: 6. The CDR3 runs to 15 residues. The chain has TRBV2 and TRBJ1-5; TRBD1 aligns across 8 bases. Source material: peripheral blood. This clonotype originated in a man older than 75 with active COVID-19. In nucleotides, the CDR3 is TGTGCCAGCAGACCCGACAGGGGTGGCAATCAGCCCCAGCATTTT. This gives the protein CASRPDRGGNQPQHF.